This TCR beta chain was sequenced in a study of sequential checkpoint blockade in melanoma. Across the whole study: Arm A got nivolumab then ipilimumab; arm B the reverse, 1:1.

Treatment described: randomized to nivolumab then ipilimumab (arm A) or the reverse (arm B). From thawed PBMCs, live CD3+CD8+ cells negative for CD19 and CD56 were sorted. The table came from immunoSEQ multiplex PCR; TCRdb's copy has only in-frame clones and leaves some out. This sample has 10,000 or so clones, with about 57% found just once. The clonotype comes from a human donor with melanoma. The sequenced sample was CD8+ T cells sorted from blood (inferred from file names), obtained from a patient given nivolumab and ipilimumab in sequence.

The CDR3: CASSLRGQQHQPQHF. The CDR3 DNA reads as TGTGCCAGCAGCTTAAGGGGACAGCAGCATCAGCCCCAGCATTTT. The V call is TRBV4-2, the J call TRBJ1-5; 7 positions match TRBD1. Germline V gene data show CDR1 as LGHNA and CDR2 as YNFKEQ. Trimming cost V 5 bases and J 5 bases; bases outside gene matches: 9. CDR3 length: 15 amino acids.